The TCR beta chain under discussion was sequenced for a study of T cell responses to AZD1222 COVID-19 vaccine. The repertoire was sequenced with immunoSEQ multiplex PCR; TCRdb's copy has only in-frame clones and lacks some. The table records 69,000 or so clones, nearly 90% of them present only once. V trimming: 9 bases; J trimming: 0 bases; junction bases outside the gene matches: 7. The CDR3 loop spans 14 amino acids. Germline loops: CDR1 LNHDA, CDR2 SQIVND (reference sequence). The clonotype originates from an adult who received the AZD1222 COVID-19 vaccine. This rearrangement joins TRBV19 to TRBJ2-5, with 7 bases matching TRBD2. Specimen: peripheral blood, collected 28 days after the second AZD1222 dose. In nucleotides, the CDR3 is TGTGCCAGCTCGGACGGGGGGTACCAAGAGACCCAGTACTTC. It codes for CASSDGGYQETQYF.